This T cell receptor beta chain was documented in a study of identical twins. TCRdb reanalysed the 5' RACE reads using MiXCR and keeps one entry per CDR3 protein. The table lists under 900,000 distinct CDR3 sequences, roughly an eighth of them singletons. V gave up 7 bases and J gave up 2 bases, with 20 bases separating them. Germline CDR1 is SGHVS and CDR2 is FNYEAQ. This CDR3 has 17 amino acids. These same data were also listed under a study on yellow fever vaccine responses in identical twins.

The chain recombines TRBV7-6 with TRBJ2-2; no firm D call. The sequenced sample consisted of PBMCs. The receptor comes from a woman under 30 in good health. This CDR3 reads CASIKKGLGGNTGELFF. The CDR3 DNA reads as TGTGCCAGCATCAAAAAAGGGTTGGGCGGAAACACCGGGGAGCTGTTTTTT.